The rows below give T cell receptor beta chains drawn from one sample of a study of PD-1 blockade in classical Hodgkin lymphoma. Here immunoSEQ multiplex PCR was the method, and the copy in TCRdb shows in-frame clones only, minus some. Of roughly 35,000 clones in the sample, around 90% were seen once. Sequencing was performed on peripheral blood mononuclear cells (PBMCs), taken before the second cycle of nivolumab. Receptors were obtained from a human donor with classical Hodgkin lymphoma. Both conserved end residues are part of each CDR3. A D gene is named only where the DNA matches it firmly. Expanded clones get a size class; other rows say once, few or many, or leave the size out.

abundance: -
d_gene: TRBD1
v_gene: TRBV11-3
j_gene: TRBJ1-4
CDR3nt: TGTGCCAGCAGCCCCGTTACAGGGGGCTATGAAAAACTGTTTTTT
CDR3aa: CASSPVTGGYEKLFF

abundance: -
d_gene: -
v_gene: TRBV11-3
j_gene: TRBJ2-6
CDR3nt: TGTGCCAGCAGCTTAGCAGTTGCCCCTGGGGCCAACGTCCTGACTTTC
CDR3aa: CASSLAVAPGANVLTF

abundance: -
d_gene: -
v_gene: TRBV6-6
j_gene: TRBJ2-1
CDR3nt: TGTGCCAGCGGCCCCTTCCTGGAAACGGGGTTCTTC
CDR3aa: CASGPFLETGFF

abundance: -
d_gene: -
v_gene: TRBV27
j_gene: TRBJ2-7
CDR3nt: TGTGCCAGCAGTTTATTGAACCCCTACTACGAGCAGTACTTC
CDR3aa: CASSLLNPYYEQYF

abundance: -
d_gene: TRBD1
v_gene: TRBV7-8
j_gene: TRBJ2-7
CDR3nt: TGTGCCAGCAGCTTAGCGCAGGGGGATCTTTCCCTCGAGCAGTACTTC
CDR3aa: CASSLAQGDLSLEQYF

abundance: -
d_gene: TRBD1
v_gene: TRBV7-9
j_gene: TRBJ1-2
CDR3nt: TGTGCCAGCAGCTTAGATGGTATAGGGGGCCGAAGCTACACCTTC
CDR3aa: CASSLDGIGGRSYTF

abundance: once
d_gene: -
v_gene: TRBV28
j_gene: TRBJ1-1
CDR3nt: TGTGCCAGCAGTTTAAGTGGGGCGAACACTGAAGCTTTCTTT
CDR3aa: CASSLSGANTEAFF

abundance: once
d_gene: TRBD2
v_gene: TRBV11-2
j_gene: TRBJ2-7
CDR3nt: TGTGCCAGCAGCTACCAGCGGGAGCCCCCCTACGAGCAGTACTTC
CDR3aa: CASSYQREPPYEQYF

abundance: -
d_gene: -
v_gene: TRBV7-7
j_gene: TRBJ2-7
CDR3nt: TGTGCTAGCAGCTTAAACTCTCTTTCCTACGAGCAGTACTTC
CDR3aa: CASSLNSLSYEQYF

abundance: -
d_gene: TRBD2
v_gene: TRBV18
j_gene: TRBJ2-5
CDR3nt: TGTGCCAGCTCAGGAGGACTAGCGTCGAGGGAGACCCAGTACTTC
CDR3aa: CASSGGLASRETQYF

abundance: -
d_gene: -
v_gene: TRBV21-1
j_gene: TRBJ2-6
CDR3nt: TGTGCCAGCAGCAAAGTTTGGGTCGTTTCGGGTTCTGGGGCCAACGTCCTGACTTTC
CDR3aa: CASSKVWVVSGSGANVLTF

abundance: -
d_gene: -
v_gene: TRBV5-1
j_gene: TRBJ1-1
CDR3nt: TGCGCCAGCAGCCCGACCCGGGAGGGACGGGGGAACACTGAAGCTTTCTTT
CDR3aa: CASSPTREGRGNTEAFF

abundance: medium-sized
d_gene: TRBD1
v_gene: TRBV19
j_gene: TRBJ2-7
CDR3nt: TGTGCCAGTACCGAAACAGGGGATGGTGAGCAGTACTTC
CDR3aa: CASTETGDGEQYF

abundance: -
d_gene: -
v_gene: TRBV5-1
j_gene: TRBJ2-5
CDR3nt: TGCGCCAGCAGCTTGAAGCCCCTTTCGGGGGCGTCCCAAGAGACCCAGTACTTC
CDR3aa: CASSLKPLSGASQETQYF

abundance: -
d_gene: -
v_gene: TRBV9
j_gene: TRBJ1-5
CDR3nt: TGTGCCAGCAGCGGGCCTGGCCCCTTCAATCAGCCCCAGCATTTT
CDR3aa: CASSGPGPFNQPQHF

abundance: -
d_gene: TRBD1
v_gene: TRBV28
j_gene: TRBJ2-7
CDR3nt: TGTGCCAGCAGAGTAGGGACAGTCTACGAGCAGTACTTC
CDR3aa: CASRVGTVYEQYF

abundance: -
d_gene: TRBD2
v_gene: TRBV4-1
j_gene: TRBJ2-5
CDR3nt: TGCGCCAGCTCTCCTCTAGCGGCCCAAGAGACCCAGTACTTC
CDR3aa: CASSPLAAQETQYF

abundance: -
d_gene: -
v_gene: TRBV6-5
j_gene: TRBJ1-1
CDR3nt: TGTGCCAGCAGTCCCCGCCTGAGGAACACTGAAGCTTTCTTT
CDR3aa: CASSPRLRNTEAFF

abundance: -
d_gene: TRBD1
v_gene: TRBV2
j_gene: TRBJ2-2
CDR3nt: TGTGCCAGCAGGGTACAGGGGGCTCGCACCGGGGAGCTGTTTTTT
CDR3aa: CASRVQGARTGELFF

abundance: -
d_gene: TRBD2
v_gene: TRBV7-9
j_gene: TRBJ2-4
CDR3nt: TGTGCCAGCAGCAGAAAGGTAGCGGGAATCGAGAACATTCAGTACTTC
CDR3aa: CASSRKVAGIENIQYF

abundance: -
d_gene: -
v_gene: TRBV10-2
j_gene: TRBJ1-6
CDR3nt: TGCGCCAGCACCGTCGGTCAGGGCATAAATTCACCCCTCCACTTT
CDR3aa: CASTVGQGINSPLHF

abundance: -
d_gene: -
v_gene: TRBV12-5
j_gene: TRBJ2-1
CDR3nt: TGTGCTAGTGGAATCTCCACCGGGGGCGACTCCTACAATGAGCAGTTCTTC
CDR3aa: CASGISTGGDSYNEQFF

abundance: -
d_gene: -
v_gene: TRBV5-1
j_gene: TRBJ2-7
CDR3nt: TGCGCCAGCAGCTTGGACAGTACCGCCTACGAGCAGTACTTC
CDR3aa: CASSLDSTAYEQYF

abundance: -
d_gene: -
v_gene: TRBV7-7
j_gene: TRBJ2-3
CDR3nt: TGTGCTAGCAGCCCTACACTTACAGATACGCAGTATTTT
CDR3aa: CASSPTLTDTQYF

abundance: -
d_gene: TRBD1
v_gene: TRBV2
j_gene: TRBJ2-7
CDR3nt: TGTGCCAGCAGTGTTGGTTTTCGGGACAGGGTTGGCGAGCAGTACTTC
CDR3aa: CASSVGFRDRVGEQYF

abundance: -
d_gene: TRBD1
v_gene: TRBV6-7
j_gene: TRBJ2-2
CDR3nt: TGTGCCAGCAGTTACGACAGGGCCACCGGGGAGCTGTTTTTT
CDR3aa: CASSYDRATGELFF

abundance: -
d_gene: -
v_gene: TRBV6-5
j_gene: TRBJ2-4
CDR3nt: TGTGCCAGCAGTTACTCGTCGGGAATGGGCAAAAACATTCAGTACTTC
CDR3aa: CASSYSSGMGKNIQYF

abundance: few
d_gene: -
v_gene: TRBV18
j_gene: TRBJ1-1
CDR3nt: TGTGCCAGCTCGCAGGACGCGAACACTGAAGCTTTCTTT
CDR3aa: CASSQDANTEAFF

abundance: -
d_gene: TRBD1
v_gene: TRBV6-1
j_gene: TRBJ1-5
CDR3nt: TGTGCCAGCAGTGACCGGGGACAGGGGAGGTACCAGCCCCAGCATTTT
CDR3aa: CASSDRGQGRYQPQHF

abundance: -
d_gene: -
v_gene: TRBV9
j_gene: TRBJ1-5
CDR3nt: TGTGCCAGCAGCGTAGCCCCGGGTCAGCCCCAGCATTTT
CDR3aa: CASSVAPGQPQHF

abundance: -
d_gene: TRBD1
v_gene: TRBV11-3
j_gene: TRBJ1-2
CDR3nt: TGTGCCAGCAACGGGGGACAGTTCTATGGCTACACCTTC
CDR3aa: CASNGGQFYGYTF

abundance: -
d_gene: TRBD1
v_gene: TRBV5-1
j_gene: TRBJ1-5
CDR3nt: TGCGCCAGCAGCAAGACAGGGGGCGGGCAGCCCCAGCATTTT
CDR3aa: CASSKTGGGQPQHF

abundance: -
d_gene: -
v_gene: TRBV7-9
j_gene: TRBJ2-4
CDR3nt: TGTGCCAGCAGCTTAGAGGGGCGGTGGCGCAAAAACATTCAGTACTTC
CDR3aa: CASSLEGRWRKNIQYF

abundance: -
d_gene: -
v_gene: TRBV5-6
j_gene: TRBJ2-7
CDR3nt: TGTGCCGGCAGTCCCGAGGGCTCCTACGAGCAGTACTTC
CDR3aa: CAGSPEGSYEQYF

abundance: once
d_gene: TRBD1
v_gene: TRBV6-5
j_gene: TRBJ2-7
CDR3nt: TGTGCCAGCAGTGAAAGGGGGCGAAGCAACGAGCAGTACTTC
CDR3aa: CASSERGRSNEQYF

abundance: -
d_gene: -
v_gene: TRBV19
j_gene: TRBJ1-2
CDR3nt: TGTGCCAGTAGCGCCGCGGGAGGCTACACCTTC
CDR3aa: CASSAAGGYTF

abundance: -
d_gene: -
v_gene: TRBV6-6
j_gene: TRBJ1-1
CDR3nt: TGTGCCAGCAGTCGCGGACAGCCGAATGAAGCTTTCTTT
CDR3aa: CASSRGQPNEAFF

abundance: -
d_gene: -
v_gene: TRBV4-1
j_gene: TRBJ2-6
CDR3nt: TGCGCCAGCAGCCAAGCCCCGTACTCTGGGGCCAACGTCCTGACTTTC
CDR3aa: CASSQAPYSGANVLTF

abundance: -
d_gene: TRBD2
v_gene: TRBV4-2
j_gene: TRBJ2-3
CDR3nt: TGTGCCAGCAGCCCGGGACTAGCGGACACAGATACGCAGTATTTT
CDR3aa: CASSPGLADTDTQYF

abundance: -
d_gene: -
v_gene: TRBV2
j_gene: TRBJ1-2
CDR3nt: TGTGCCAGCAGTGAAAATGGCGGAAACCACTATGGCTACACCTTC
CDR3aa: CASSENGGNHYGYTF

abundance: -
d_gene: -
v_gene: TRBV30
j_gene: TRBJ1-6
CDR3nt: TGTGCCTGGAGTGTACGCTCACCCCTCCACTTT
CDR3aa: CAWSVRSPLHF

abundance: -
d_gene: -
v_gene: TRBV15
j_gene: TRBJ2-5
CDR3nt: TGTGCCACCAGCAGAGATCTCGGGGGCGCGGAGACCCAGTACTTC
CDR3aa: CATSRDLGGAETQYF

abundance: few
d_gene: -
v_gene: TRBV18
j_gene: TRBJ2-7
CDR3nt: TGTGCCAGCTCATCCGGGACAATCTCCTACGAGCAGTACTTC
CDR3aa: CASSSGTISYEQYF

abundance: -
d_gene: -
v_gene: TRBV19
j_gene: TRBJ2-1
CDR3nt: TGTGCCAGTAAAGGATCCCGCGGTCGGGTTGGTTCCTACAATGAGCAGTTCTTC
CDR3aa: CASKGSRGRVGSYNEQFF

abundance: -
d_gene: -
v_gene: TRBV7-2
j_gene: TRBJ2-1
CDR3nt: TGTGCCAGCAGCTTGACGGGAGAGCCCTACAATGAGCAGTTCTTC
CDR3aa: CASSLTGEPYNEQFF

abundance: -
d_gene: -
v_gene: TRBV18
j_gene: TRBJ2-5
CDR3nt: TGTGCCAGCTCACCCCGAGCCTCGGAGACCCAGTACTTC
CDR3aa: CASSPRASETQYF

abundance: -
d_gene: -
v_gene: TRBV6-5
j_gene: TRBJ1-5
CDR3nt: TGTGCCAGCAGGCGCCCCGGTCAGCCCCAGCATTTT
CDR3aa: CASRRPGQPQHF

abundance: -
d_gene: TRBD1
v_gene: TRBV5-1
j_gene: TRBJ2-2
CDR3nt: TGCGCCAGCAGCCCTAATCCCGGGACAGGGAACACCGGGGAGCTGTTTTTT
CDR3aa: CASSPNPGTGNTGELFF

abundance: once
d_gene: -
v_gene: TRBV5-8
j_gene: TRBJ1-4
CDR3nt: TGTGCCAGCAGCCCACAATGGACGGCGCCTGATGGTGAAAAACTGTTTTTT
CDR3aa: CASSPQWTAPDGEKLFF

abundance: -
d_gene: -
v_gene: TRBV9
j_gene: TRBJ1-3
CDR3nt: TGTGCCAGCAGCGTGGGGGGCAGAATCTCTGGAAACACCATATATTTT
CDR3aa: CASSVGGRISGNTIYF

abundance: once
d_gene: TRBD2
v_gene: TRBV10-3
j_gene: TRBJ2-1
CDR3nt: TGTGCCATCAATGGAGGGACTAGCGGGTCCGCTCCCAATGAGCAGTTCTTC
CDR3aa: CAINGGTSGSAPNEQFF

abundance: -
d_gene: -
v_gene: TRBV6-5
j_gene: TRBJ2-7
CDR3nt: TGTGCCAGCACCCCATCGACTAGTTACTACGAGCAGTACTTC
CDR3aa: CASTPSTSYYEQYF

abundance: -
d_gene: TRBD2
v_gene: TRBV30
j_gene: TRBJ2-5
CDR3nt: TGTGCCTATGTCTGGCGGGAGATAGAGACCCAGTACTTC
CDR3aa: CAYVWREIETQYF